The 10 T cell receptor beta chains below all came from one sample that was sequenced in a study of response to subunit inactivated influenza vaccine. TCRdb recomputed calls from the RT-PCR reads with MiXCR, one row per CDR3 protein. The table includes 450,000 to 600,000 distinct CDR3 sequences, 16% detected once. The sequenced sample was CD4+ T cells sorted from PBMCs, obtained around 25 months after vaccination. The origin of the receptors is a man aged 45-69 years who received an inactivated influenza vaccine.

The genes are TRBV4-2 and TRBJ2-5; D not resolved. Trimming stripped 0 bases from V and 1 base from J, with 18 bases between. CDR1 and CDR2 (germline): LGHNA, YNFKEQ. This CDR3 region has 18 residues. In DNA form, the CDR3 reads TGTGCCAGCAGCCAAGATTACAGAGGCCAGTTGTTCCAAGAGACCCAGTACTTC. This sequence encodes CASSQDYRGQLFQETQYF.

This rearrangement joins TRBV11-2 to TRBJ2-5; 7 bases are shared with TRBD1. Germline CDR1 SGHAT, CDR2 FQNNGV. With V trimmed by 1 base and J by 7 bases, 6 bases remained unmatched. This CDR3 contains 14 residues. The CDR3 reads CASSLVVAGGTQYF. Written as DNA, the CDR3 is TGTGCCAGCAGCTTAGTTGTGGCAGGGGGGACCCAGTACTTC.

The rearrangement links TRBV5-1 to TRBJ2-6; TRBD1 is a possible D gene (5 bases). Germline lookup yields CDR1 SGHRS and CDR2 YFSETQ. The CDR3 is 19 amino acids. Trimming removed 6 bases at V and 0 bases at J, with 22 bases between. CDR3: CASILDPQGRVSGANVLTF. In nucleotides, the CDR3 is TGCGCCAGCATCCTGGACCCCCAGGGTAGGGTCTCTGGGGCCAACGTCCTGACTTTC.

This clonotype has only one observation. This chain links TRBV12-3 or TRBV12-4 with TRBJ2-1; D gene uncertain. The CDR3 is 13 residues long. V dropped 2 bases and J dropped 10 bases, with 12 bases sitting between them. The CDR3 protein is CASSLLAAEEQFF. CDR3 DNA: TGTGCCAGCAGTTTATTGGCGGCGGAGGAGCAGTTCTTC.

The chain carries TRBV15 and TRBJ1-1, with 7 nucleotides matching TRBD1. CDR3 length equals 13 residues. V lost 7 bases and J lost 5; bases outside the gene matches: 7. The germline CDR1 and CDR2 sequences are LNHNV and YYDKDF (reference sequence). Here the CDR3 DNA reads TGTGCCACCATGCCGGCAGGGGGTACTGAAGCTTTCTTT. Its translation is CATMPAGGTEAFF.

This clonotype was seen a few times. This chain joins TRBV20-1 and TRBJ2-1, with D possibly matching TRBD2 (6 bases). The CDR3 spans 17 residues. Trimming removed 1 base from V and 0 bases from J, with 16 bases in between. Germline V CDR1 and CDR2: DFQATT, SNEGSKA (reference sequence). In DNA form, the CDR3 reads TGCAGTGCTAGAGCACTAGCCGGAGTGAGCTCCTACAATGAGCAGTTCTTC. Translating it yields CSARALAGVSSYNEQFF.

The genes are TRBV5-1 and TRBJ1-5; 7 positions match TRBD1. The CDR3 is 14 amino acids. The germline CDR1 and CDR2 sequences are SGHRS and YFSETQ. With 2 bases clipped from V and 8 bases from J, the junction kept 7 bases outside the gene matches. In DNA, the CDR3 is TGCGCCAGCAGCTTAGGACAGGCCGGGGAGCCCCAGCATTTT. Translated, it gives CASSLGQAGEPQHF.

J is TRBJ2-7 and V is TRBV20-1; 8 positions match TRBD1. Germline V gene sequence: CDR1 DFQATT, CDR2 SNEGSKA (reference sequence). The trim removed 8 bases at V and 5 bases at J, leaving 11 bases unmatched. The CDR3 extends over 13 amino acids. The CDR3 region is CSHRTGLTHEQYF. The CDR3 DNA reads as TGCAGTCACAGGACAGGGCTCACCCACGAGCAGTACTTC.

This chain links TRBV7-3 with TRBJ2-5; D is perhaps TRBD2 (6 bases). Per the germline V gene, CDR1 is SGHTA and CDR2 is FQGTGA. This CDR3 has 14 residues. Deletions cut 3 bases from V and 1 base from J, with 9 bases between. The CDR3 nucleotides are TGTGCCAGCAGCTTCGGACTATTCCAAGAGACCCAGTACTTC. Encoded protein: CASSFGLFQETQYF.

The chain recombines TRBV12-3 or TRBV12-4 with TRBJ2-7, with TRBD2 identical over 7 bases. Trimming removed 7 bases from V and 2 bases from J; junction bases left unmatched: 5. This CDR3 region has 13 residues. CDR3 sequence: CASTKGGTYEQYF. The CDR3 DNA follows: TGTGCCAGCACCAAGGGAGGGACCTACGAGCAGTACTTC.